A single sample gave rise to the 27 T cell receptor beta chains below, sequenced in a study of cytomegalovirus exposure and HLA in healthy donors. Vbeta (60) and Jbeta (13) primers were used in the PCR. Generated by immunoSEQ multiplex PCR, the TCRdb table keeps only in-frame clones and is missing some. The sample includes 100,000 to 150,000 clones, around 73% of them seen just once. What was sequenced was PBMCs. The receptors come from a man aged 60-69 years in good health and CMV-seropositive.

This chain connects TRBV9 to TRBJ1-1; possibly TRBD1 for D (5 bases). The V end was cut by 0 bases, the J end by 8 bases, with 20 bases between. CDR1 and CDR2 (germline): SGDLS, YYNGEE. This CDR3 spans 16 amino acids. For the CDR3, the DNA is TGTGCCAGCAGCGTAGCCGGGGAGGGGTATTGGGTAGAAGCTTTCTTT. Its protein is CASSVAGEGYWVEAFF.

CDR3 in amino acids: CASSLDGTGYYEQYF. The CDR3 DNA reads TGCGCCAGCAGCTTGGACGGGACAGGGTACTACGAGCAGTACTTC. V usage is TRBV5-1 and J usage is TRBJ2-7; 9 positions agree with TRBD1. The V gene end was trimmed by 0 bases and the J gene end by 3 bases; junction bases not matched to a gene: 4. This CDR3 has 15 amino acids. CDR1 is SGHRS and CDR2 is YFSETQ in the germline V gene.

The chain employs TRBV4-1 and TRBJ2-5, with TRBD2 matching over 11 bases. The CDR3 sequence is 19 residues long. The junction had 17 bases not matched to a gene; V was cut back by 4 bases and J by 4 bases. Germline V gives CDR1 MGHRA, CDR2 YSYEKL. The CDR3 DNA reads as TGCGCCAGCAGCCCTCCGGGACTAGCGGAACCTACGGGGAGAGAGACCCAGTACTTC. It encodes CASSPPGLAEPTGRETQYF.

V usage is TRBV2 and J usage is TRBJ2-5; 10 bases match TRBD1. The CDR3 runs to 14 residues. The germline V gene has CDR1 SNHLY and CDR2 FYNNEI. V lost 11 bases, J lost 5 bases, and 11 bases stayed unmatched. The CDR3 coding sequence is TGTGCCGGAAGAAGACAGGGGGCATGGGAGACCCAGTACTTC. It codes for CAGRRQGAWETQYF. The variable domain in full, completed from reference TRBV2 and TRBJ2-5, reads EPEVTQTPSHQVTQMGQEVILRCVPISNHLYFYWYRQILGQKVEFLVSFYNNEISEKSEIFDDQFSVERPDGSNFTLKIRSTKLEDSAMYFCAGRRQGAWETQYFGPGTRLLVL.

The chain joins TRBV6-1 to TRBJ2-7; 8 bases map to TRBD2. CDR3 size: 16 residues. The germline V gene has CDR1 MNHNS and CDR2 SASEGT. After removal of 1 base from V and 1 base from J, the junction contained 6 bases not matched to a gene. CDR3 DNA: TGTGCCAGCAGTGAAGTGCGGGCGGGGGGATCCTACGAGCAGTACTTC. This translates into CASSEVRAGGSYEQYF.

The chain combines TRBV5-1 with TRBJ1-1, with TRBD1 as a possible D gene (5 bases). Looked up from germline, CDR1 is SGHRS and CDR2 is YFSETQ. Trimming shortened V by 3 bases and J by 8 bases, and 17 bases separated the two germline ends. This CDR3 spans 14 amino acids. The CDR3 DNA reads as TGCGCCAGCAGCTGGGGGGGGGACGCGGCAGAAGCTTTCTTT. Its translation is CASSWGGDAAEAFF.

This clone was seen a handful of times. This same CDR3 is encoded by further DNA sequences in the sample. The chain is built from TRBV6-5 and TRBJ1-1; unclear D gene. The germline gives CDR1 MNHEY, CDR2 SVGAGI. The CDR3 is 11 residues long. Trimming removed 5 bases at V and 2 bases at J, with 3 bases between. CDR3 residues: CASSRNTEAFF. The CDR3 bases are TGTGCCAGCAGTCGTAACACTGAAGCTTTCTTT.

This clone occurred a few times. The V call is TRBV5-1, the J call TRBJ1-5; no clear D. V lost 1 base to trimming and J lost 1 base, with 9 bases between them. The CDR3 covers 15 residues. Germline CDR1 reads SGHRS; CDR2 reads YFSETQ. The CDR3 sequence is CASSLSGESNQPQHF. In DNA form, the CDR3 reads TGCGCCAGCAGCTTGAGTGGAGAGAGCAATCAGCCCCAGCATTTT.

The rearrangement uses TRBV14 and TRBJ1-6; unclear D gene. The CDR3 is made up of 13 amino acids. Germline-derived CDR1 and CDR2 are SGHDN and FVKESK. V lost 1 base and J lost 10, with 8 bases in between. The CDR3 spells CASSQAHGSPLHF. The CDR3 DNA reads TGTGCCAGCAGCCAAGCGCACGGGTCACCCCTCCACTTT.

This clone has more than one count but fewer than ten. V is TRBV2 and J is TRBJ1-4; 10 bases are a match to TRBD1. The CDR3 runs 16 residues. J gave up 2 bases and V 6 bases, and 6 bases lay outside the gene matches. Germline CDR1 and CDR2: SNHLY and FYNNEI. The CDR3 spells CASSDRGPVTNEKLFF. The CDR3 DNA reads TGTGCCAGCAGCGACAGGGGGCCGGTCACTAATGAAAAACTGTTTTTT.

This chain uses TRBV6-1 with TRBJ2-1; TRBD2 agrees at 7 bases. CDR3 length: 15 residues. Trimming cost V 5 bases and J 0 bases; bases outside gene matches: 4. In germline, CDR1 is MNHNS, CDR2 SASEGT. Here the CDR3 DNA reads TGTGCCAGCAGTTTCCGGGACTACTCCTACAATGAGCAGTTCTTC. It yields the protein CASSFRDYSYNEQFF.

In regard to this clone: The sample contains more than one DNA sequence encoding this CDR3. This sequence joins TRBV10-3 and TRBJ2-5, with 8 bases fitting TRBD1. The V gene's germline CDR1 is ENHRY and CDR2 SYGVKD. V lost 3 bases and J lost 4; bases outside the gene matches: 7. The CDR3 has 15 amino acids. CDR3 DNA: TGTGCCATCAGTGACTCGACAGGGGTCGGAGAGACCCAGTACTTC. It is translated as CAISDSTGVGETQYF.

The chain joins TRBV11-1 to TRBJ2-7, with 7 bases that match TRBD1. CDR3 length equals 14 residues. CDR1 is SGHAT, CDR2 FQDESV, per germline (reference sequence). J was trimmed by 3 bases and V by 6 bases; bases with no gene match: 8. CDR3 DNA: TGTGCCAGCAGAGCTCGACAGGGAAACTACGAGCAGTACTTC. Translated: CASRARQGNYEQYF.

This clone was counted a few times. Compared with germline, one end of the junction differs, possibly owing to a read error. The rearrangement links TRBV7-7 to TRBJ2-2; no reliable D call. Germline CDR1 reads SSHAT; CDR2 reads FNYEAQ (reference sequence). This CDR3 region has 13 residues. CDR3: CASSPYNTGELFF. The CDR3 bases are TGTGCTAGCAGCCCTTATAACACCGGGGAGCTGTTTTTT.

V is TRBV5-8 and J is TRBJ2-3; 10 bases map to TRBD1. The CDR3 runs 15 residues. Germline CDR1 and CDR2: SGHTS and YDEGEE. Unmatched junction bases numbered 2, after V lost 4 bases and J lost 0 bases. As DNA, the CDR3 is TGTGCCAGCAGCCGACAGGGGGCAAGCACAGATACGCAGTATTTT. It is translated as CASSRQGASTDTQYF. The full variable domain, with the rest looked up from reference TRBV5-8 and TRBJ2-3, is EAGVTQSPTHLIKTRGQQATLRCSPISGHTSVYWYQQALGLGLQFLLWYDEGEERNRGNFPPRFSGRQFPNYSSELNVNALELEDSALYLCASSRQGASTDTQYFGPGTRLTVL.

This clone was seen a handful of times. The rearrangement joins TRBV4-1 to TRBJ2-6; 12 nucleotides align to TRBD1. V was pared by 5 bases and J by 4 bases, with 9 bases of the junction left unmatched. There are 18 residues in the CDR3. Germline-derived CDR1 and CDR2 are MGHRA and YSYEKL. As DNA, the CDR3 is TGCGCCAGCAGCTCAACCCGGGACAGGGGGCCAGGGGCCAACGTCCTGACTTTC. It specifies CASSSTRDRGPGANVLTF.

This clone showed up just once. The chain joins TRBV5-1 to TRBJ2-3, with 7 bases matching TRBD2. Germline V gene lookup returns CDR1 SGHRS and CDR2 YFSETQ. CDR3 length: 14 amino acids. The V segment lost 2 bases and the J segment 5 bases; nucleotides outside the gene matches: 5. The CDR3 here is CASSLQRGLDTQYF. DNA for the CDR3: TGCGCCAGCAGCTTACAGCGGGGCCTAGATACGCAGTATTTT.

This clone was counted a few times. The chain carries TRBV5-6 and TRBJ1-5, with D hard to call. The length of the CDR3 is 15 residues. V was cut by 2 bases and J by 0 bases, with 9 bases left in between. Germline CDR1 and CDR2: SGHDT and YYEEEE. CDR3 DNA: TGTGCCAGCAGCTTAAGAGTTTATAGCAATCAGCCCCAGCATTTT. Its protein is CASSLRVYSNQPQHF.

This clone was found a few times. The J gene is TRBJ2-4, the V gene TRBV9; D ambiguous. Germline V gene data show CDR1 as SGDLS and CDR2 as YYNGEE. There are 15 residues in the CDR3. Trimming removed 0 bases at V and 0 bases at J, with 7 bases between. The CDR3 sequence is CASSVAPLAKNIQYF. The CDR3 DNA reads TGTGCCAGCAGCGTAGCCCCCCTAGCCAAAAACATTCAGTACTTC.

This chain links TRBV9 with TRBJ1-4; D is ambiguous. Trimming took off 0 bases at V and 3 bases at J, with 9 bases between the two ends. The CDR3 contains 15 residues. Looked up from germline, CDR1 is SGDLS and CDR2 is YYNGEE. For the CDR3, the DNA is TGTGCCAGCAGCGTAGGGGCAGACCCTAATGAAAAACTGTTTTTT. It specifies CASSVGADPNEKLFF. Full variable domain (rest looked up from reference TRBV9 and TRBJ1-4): DSGVTQTPKHLITATGQRVTLRCSPRSGDLSVYWYQQSLDQGLQFLIQYYNGEERAKGNILERFSAQQFPDLHSELNLSSLELGDSALYFCASSVGADPNEKLFFGSGTQLSVL.

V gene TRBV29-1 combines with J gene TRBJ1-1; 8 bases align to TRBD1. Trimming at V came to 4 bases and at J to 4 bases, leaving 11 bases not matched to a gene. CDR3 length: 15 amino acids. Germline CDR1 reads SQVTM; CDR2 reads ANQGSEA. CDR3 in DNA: TGCAGCGTTGGCCAGGGGGCGCGGGGGACCACTGAAGCTTTCTTT. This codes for CSVGQGARGTTEAFF. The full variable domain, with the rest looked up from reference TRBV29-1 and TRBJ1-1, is SAVISQKPSRDICQRGTSLTIQCQVDSQVTMMFWYRQQPGQSLTLIATANQGSEATYESGFVIDKFPISRPNLTFSTLTVSNMSPEDSSIYLCSVGQGARGTTEAFFGQGTRLTVV.

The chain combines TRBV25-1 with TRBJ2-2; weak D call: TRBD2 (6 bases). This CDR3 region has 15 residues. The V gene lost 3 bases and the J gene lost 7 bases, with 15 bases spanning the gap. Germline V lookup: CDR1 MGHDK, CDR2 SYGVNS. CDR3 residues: CASSDPGTGFGELFF. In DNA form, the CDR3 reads TGTGCCAGCAGTGACCCAGGGACTGGGTTCGGGGAGCTGTTTTTT.

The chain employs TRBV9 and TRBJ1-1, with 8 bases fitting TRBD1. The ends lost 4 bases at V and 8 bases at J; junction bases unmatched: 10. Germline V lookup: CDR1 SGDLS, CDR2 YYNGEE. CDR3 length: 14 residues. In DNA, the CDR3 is TGTGCCAGCAGCTTCCACCCGCAGGGGGCCGAAGCTTTCTTT. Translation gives CASSFHPQGAEAFF.

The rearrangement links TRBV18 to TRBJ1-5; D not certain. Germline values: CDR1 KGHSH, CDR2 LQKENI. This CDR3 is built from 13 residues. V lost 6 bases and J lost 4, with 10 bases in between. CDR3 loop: CASSPSPNQPQHF. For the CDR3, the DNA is TGTGCCAGCTCCCCTAGCCCTAATCAGCCCCAGCATTTT.

As DNA, the CDR3 is TGTGCCAGCAGGAAGGACAGGGGAGGCACTGAAGCTTTCTTT. It encodes CASRKDRGGTEAFF. The chain has TRBV5-4 and TRBJ1-1, with TRBD1 matching over 9 bases. CDR3 length equals 14 residues. Germline V CDR1 and CDR2: SGHNT, YYREEE (reference sequence). Trimming removed 5 bases from V and 4 bases from J; junction bases left unmatched: 6.

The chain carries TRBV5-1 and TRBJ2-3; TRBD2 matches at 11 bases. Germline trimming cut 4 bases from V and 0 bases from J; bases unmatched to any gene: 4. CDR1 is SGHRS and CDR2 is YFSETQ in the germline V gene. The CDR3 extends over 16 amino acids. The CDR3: CASSISGGGSTDTQYF. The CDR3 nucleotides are TGCGCCAGCAGCATTAGCGGGGGGGGGAGCACAGATACGCAGTATTTT.

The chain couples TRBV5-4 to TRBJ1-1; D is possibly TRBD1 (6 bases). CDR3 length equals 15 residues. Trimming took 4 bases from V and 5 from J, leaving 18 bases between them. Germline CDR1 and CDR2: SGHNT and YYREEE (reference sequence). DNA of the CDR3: TGTGCCAGCAGCCTTCGGGGGGGGGCTAATACTGAAGCTTTCTTT. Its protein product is CASSLRGGANTEAFF.